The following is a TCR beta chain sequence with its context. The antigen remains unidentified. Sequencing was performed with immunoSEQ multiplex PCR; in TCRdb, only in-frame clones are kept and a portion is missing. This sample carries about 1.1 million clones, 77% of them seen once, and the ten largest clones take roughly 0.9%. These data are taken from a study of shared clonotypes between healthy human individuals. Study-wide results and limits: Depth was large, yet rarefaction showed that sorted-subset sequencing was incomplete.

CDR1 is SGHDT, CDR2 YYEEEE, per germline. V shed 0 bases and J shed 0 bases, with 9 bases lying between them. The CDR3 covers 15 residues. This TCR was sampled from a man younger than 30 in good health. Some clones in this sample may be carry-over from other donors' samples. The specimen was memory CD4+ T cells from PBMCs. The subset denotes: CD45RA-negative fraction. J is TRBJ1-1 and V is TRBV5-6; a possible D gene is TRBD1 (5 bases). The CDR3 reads CASSLVPGLNTEAFF. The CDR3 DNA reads TGTGCCAGCAGCTTGGTTCCAGGGTTGAACACTGAAGCTTTCTTT.